One and the same sample provided the 7 T cell receptor beta chains below, sequenced in a study of early T cells in non-severe SARS-CoV-2 infection. TCRdb re-analysed the 5' RACE reads in MiXCR, keeping a single row per CDR3 protein. Among about 29,000 distinct CDR3 sequences, about 5.7% were seen once, and the ten largest hold roughly 6.2%. The specimen sequenced was whole blood. The receptor set was obtained from an adult who was a healthcare worker with PCR-confirmed SARS-CoV-2 infection or an uninfected control (not recorded which).

Ten or more counts support this clonotype. The chain employs TRBV29-1 and TRBJ1-1; 7 bases agree with TRBD1. The germline gives CDR1 SQVTM, CDR2 ANQGSEA. V shed 2 bases and J 1 base; nucleotides not matched to a gene: 7. The CDR3 length is 15 residues. The CDR3 sequence: CSVEWAGGWNTEAFF. DNA of the CDR3: TGCAGCGTTGAATGGGCAGGGGGGTGGAACACTGAAGCTTTCTTT.

Ten or more counts support this clonotype. The chain employs TRBV5-6 and TRBJ1-2, with a weak D call TRBD1 (6 bases). Deletions cut 2 bases from V and 5 bases from J, with 13 bases between. Germline assignment: CDR1 SGHDT and CDR2 YYEEEE. CDR3 length: 14 residues. DNA of the CDR3: TGTGCCAGCAGCTTCGGTGCAGGGGAATATGGCTACACCTTC. Translated: CASSFGAGEYGYTF. Combining the CDR3 with reference TRBV5-6 and TRBJ1-2 gives the whole variable domain DAGVTQSPTHLIKTRGQQVTLRCSPKSGHDTVSWYQQALGQGPQFIFQYYEEEERQRGNFPDRFSGHQFPNYSSELNVNALLLGDSALYLCASSFGAGEYGYTFGSGTRLTVV.

This clonotype appeared many times. The chain is built from TRBV29-1 and TRBJ1-1, with D possibly TRBD1 on 5 matching bases. CDR1 is SQVTM and CDR2 is ANQGSEA in the germline V gene. V gave up 6 bases and J gave up 6 bases, with 11 bases separating them. This CDR3 has 11 residues. CDR3 nucleotides: TGCAGCGTACAGGACGTACCTGAAGCTTTCTTT. This codes for CSVQDVPEAFF.

This clonotype showed up just a few times. This sequence joins TRBV29-1 and TRBJ2-3; D gene uncertain. CDR3 length: 15 residues. Per the germline V gene, CDR1 is SQVTM and CDR2 is ANQGSEA. V was shortened by 0 bases and J by 0 bases, with 10 bases between the two germline ends. The DNA of the CDR3 is TGCAGCGTTGAAGATCGACACGAAAGCACAGATACGCAGTATTTT. Its translation: CSVEDRHESTDTQYF.

This clonotype occurred a few times. The CDR3 DNA reads as TGTGCCAGCAGCTTGAGACTTCCCTATGGCTACACCTTC. It translates to CASSLRLPYGYTF. The chain is built from TRBV5-6 and TRBJ1-2; no clear D gene. The germline V gene has CDR1 SGHDT and CDR2 YYEEEE. The CDR3 is 13 residues long. Trimming pared 1 base from V and 4 bases from J, leaving 8 bases between. Full variable domain (outside the CDR3, taken from reference TRBV5-6 and TRBJ1-2): DAGVTQSPTHLIKTRGQQVTLRCSPKSGHDTVSWYQQALGQGPQFIFQYYEEEERQRGNFPDRFSGHQFPNYSSELNVNALLLGDSALYLCASSLRLPYGYTFGSGTRLTVV.

The V gene is TRBV4-3, the J gene TRBJ1-6; D not resolved. Trimming took 0 bases from V and 8 from J, leaving 14 bases between them. The germline V gene encodes CDR1 LGHNA and CDR2 YSLEER. The CDR3 length is 16 residues. The CDR3 spells CASSQDQSIAYSPLHF. CDR3 in DNA: TGCGCCAGCAGCCAAGATCAGTCAATCGCGTATTCACCCCTCCACTTT.

This rearrangement joins TRBV18 to TRBJ1-5; possibly TRBD1 for D (5 bases). Germline CDR1 is KGHSH and CDR2 is LQKENI. The CDR3 has 14 residues. V was cut by 2 bases and J by 3 bases, with 8 bases left in between. The CDR3 nucleotides are TGTGCCAGCTCACCAGGACAACCCAATCAGCCCCAGCATTTT. It codes for CASSPGQPNQPQHF. Full variable domain (missing parts from reference TRBV18 and TRBJ1-5): NAGVMQNPRHLVRRRGQEARLRCSPMKGHSHVYWYRQLPEEGLKFMVYLQKENIIDESGMPKERFSAEFPKEGPSILRIQQVVRGDSAAYFCASSPGQPNQPQHFGDGTRLSIL.